One TCR beta chain is described in this entry. Its specificity is not known. The sample originates from a study of T cells in narcolepsy. In the study overall: Patients with NT1 or NT2 and healthy control donors were enrolled. Study results and limitations: Autoreactive clone sequences were missing from some blood memory CD4+ repertoires. Healthy controls reportedly lacked the autoreactive clonotypes serially found in patients' blood. Autoreactive HCRT-specific and TRIB2-specific clonotypes were marked in same-patient CSF-versus-blood CD4+ comparisons.

V was clipped by 7 bases and J by 4 bases; unmatched bases: 7. The CDR3 totals 14 residues. CDR1 is SNHLY, CDR2 FYNNEI, per germline. The assay was immunoSEQ multiplex PCR, and TCRdb's table has in-frame clones only and misses some. The sample has about 24,000 clones, approximately 60% seen once. V gene TRBV2 combines with J gene TRBJ2-3; 8 bases fit TRBD2. The source material was memory (CD45RA-) CD4+ T cells from blood. This clonotype originated in a human donor in good health. CDR3 in DNA: TGTGCCAGCAAACCGGGACTAGTATCAGATACGCAGTATTTT. Protein sequence: CASKPGLVSDTQYF.